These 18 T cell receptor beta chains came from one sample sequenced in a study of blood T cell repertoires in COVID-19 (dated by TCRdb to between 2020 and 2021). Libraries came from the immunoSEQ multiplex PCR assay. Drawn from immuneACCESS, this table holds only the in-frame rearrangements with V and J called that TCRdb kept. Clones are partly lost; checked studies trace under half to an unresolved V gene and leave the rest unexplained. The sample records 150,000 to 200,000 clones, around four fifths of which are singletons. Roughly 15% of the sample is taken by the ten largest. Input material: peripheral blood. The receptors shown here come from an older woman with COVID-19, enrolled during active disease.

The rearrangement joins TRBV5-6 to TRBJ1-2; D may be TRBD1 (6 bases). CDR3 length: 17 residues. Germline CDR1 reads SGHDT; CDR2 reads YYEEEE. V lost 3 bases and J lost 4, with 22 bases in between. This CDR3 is CASSSALGGAGIYGYTF. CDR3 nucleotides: TGTGCCAGCAGCTCCGCCCTTGGGGGGGCCGGTATCTATGGCTACACCTTC.

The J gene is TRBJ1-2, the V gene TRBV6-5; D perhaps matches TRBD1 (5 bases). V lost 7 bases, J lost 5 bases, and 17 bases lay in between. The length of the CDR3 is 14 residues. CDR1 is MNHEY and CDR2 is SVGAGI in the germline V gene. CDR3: CASTQFGEGYGYTF. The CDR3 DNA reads TGTGCCAGCACTCAGTTCGGGGAGGGGTATGGCTACACCTTC.

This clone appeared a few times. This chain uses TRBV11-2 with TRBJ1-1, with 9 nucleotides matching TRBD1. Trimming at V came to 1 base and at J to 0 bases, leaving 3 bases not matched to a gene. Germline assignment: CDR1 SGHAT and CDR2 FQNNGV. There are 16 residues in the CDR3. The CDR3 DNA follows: TGTGCCAGCAGCTTAGCGACAGGGGGGATGAACACTGAAGCTTTCTTT. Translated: CASSLATGGMNTEAFF.

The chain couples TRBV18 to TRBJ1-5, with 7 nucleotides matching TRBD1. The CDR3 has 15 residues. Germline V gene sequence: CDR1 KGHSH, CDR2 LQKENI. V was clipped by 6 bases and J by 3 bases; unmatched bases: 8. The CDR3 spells CASSPGTADNQPQHF. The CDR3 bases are TGTGCCAGCTCGCCTGGGACAGCCGACAATCAGCCCCAGCATTTT.

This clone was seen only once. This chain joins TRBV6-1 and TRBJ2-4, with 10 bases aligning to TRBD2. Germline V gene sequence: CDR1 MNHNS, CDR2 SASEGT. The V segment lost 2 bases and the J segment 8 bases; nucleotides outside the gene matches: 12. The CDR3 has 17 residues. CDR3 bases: TGTGCCAGCAGTGAACCCCACCTAGCGGGAGCGGGAGACATTCAGTACTTC. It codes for CASSEPHLAGAGDIQYF.

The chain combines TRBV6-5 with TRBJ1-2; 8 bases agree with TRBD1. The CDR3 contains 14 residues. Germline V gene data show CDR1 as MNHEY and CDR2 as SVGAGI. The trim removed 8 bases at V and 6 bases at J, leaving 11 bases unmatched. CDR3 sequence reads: CASLLLGQANGYTF. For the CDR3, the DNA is TGTGCCAGCTTACTATTGGGACAGGCAAATGGCTACACCTTC.

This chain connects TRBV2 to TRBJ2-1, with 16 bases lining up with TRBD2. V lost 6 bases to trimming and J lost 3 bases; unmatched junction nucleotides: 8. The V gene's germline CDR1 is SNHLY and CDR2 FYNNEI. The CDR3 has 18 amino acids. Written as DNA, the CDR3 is TGTGCCAGCAGGGGGGGACTAGCGGGAGGGTTACTCTACAATGAGCAGTTCTTC. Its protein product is CASRGGLAGGLLYNEQFF.

The CDR3 protein is CASSSRLANTGELFF. CDR3 sequence (DNA): TGTGCCAGCAGTTCAAGACTGGCGAACACCGGGGAGCTGTTTTTT. The chain joins TRBV9 to TRBJ2-2; the D is unclear. This CDR3 has 15 residues. Trimming stripped 5 bases from V and 0 bases from J, with 11 bases between. Per the germline V gene, CDR1 is SGDLS and CDR2 is YYNGEE.

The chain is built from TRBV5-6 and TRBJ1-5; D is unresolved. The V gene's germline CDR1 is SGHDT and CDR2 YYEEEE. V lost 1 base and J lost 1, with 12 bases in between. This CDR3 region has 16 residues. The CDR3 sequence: CASSLWAPWSNQPQHF. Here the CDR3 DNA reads TGTGCCAGCAGCTTGTGGGCCCCTTGGAGCAATCAGCCCCAGCATTTT.

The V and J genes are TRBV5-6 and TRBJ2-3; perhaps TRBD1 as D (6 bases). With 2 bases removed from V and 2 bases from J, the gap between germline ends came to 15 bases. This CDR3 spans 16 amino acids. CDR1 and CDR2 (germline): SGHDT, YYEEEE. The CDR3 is CASSFTGSGLTDTQYF. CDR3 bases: TGTGCCAGCAGCTTCACAGGGTCGGGGCTCACAGATACGCAGTATTTT.

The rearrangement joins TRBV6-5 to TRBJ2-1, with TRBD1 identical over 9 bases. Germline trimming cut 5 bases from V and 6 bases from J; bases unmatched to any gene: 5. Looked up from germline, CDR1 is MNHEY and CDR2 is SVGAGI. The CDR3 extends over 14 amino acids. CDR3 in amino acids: CASSRTGALNEQFF. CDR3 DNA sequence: TGTGCCAGCAGTAGGACAGGGGCCCTCAATGAGCAGTTCTTC.

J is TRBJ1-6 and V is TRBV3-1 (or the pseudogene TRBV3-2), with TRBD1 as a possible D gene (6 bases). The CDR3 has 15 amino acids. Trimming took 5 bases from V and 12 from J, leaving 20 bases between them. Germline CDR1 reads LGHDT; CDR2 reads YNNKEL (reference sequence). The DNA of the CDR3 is TGTGCCAGCAGCTGGCGTGACAGGTCCCGTGGACCCCTCCACTTT. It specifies CASSWRDRSRGPLHF.

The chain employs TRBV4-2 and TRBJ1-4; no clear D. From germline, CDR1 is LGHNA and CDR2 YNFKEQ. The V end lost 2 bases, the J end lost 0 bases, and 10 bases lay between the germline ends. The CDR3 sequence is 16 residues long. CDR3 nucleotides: TGTGCCAGCAGCCAACGGACTACTGCAACTAATGAAAAACTGTTTTTT. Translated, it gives CASSQRTTATNEKLFF.

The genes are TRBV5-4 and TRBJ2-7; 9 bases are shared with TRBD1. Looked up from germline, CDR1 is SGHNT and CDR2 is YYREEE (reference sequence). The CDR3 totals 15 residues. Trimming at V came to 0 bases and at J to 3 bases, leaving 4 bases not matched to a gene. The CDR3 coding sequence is TGTGCCAGCAGCTTGGGCGGGACAGGGCTCTACGAGCAGTACTTC. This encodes CASSLGGTGLYEQYF.

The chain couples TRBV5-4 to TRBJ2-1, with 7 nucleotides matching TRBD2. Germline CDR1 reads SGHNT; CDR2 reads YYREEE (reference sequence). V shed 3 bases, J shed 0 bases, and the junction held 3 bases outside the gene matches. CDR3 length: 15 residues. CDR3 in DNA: TGTGCCAGCAGCTCTAGCGGAGGCTCCTACAATGAGCAGTTCTTC. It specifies CASSSSGGSYNEQFF.

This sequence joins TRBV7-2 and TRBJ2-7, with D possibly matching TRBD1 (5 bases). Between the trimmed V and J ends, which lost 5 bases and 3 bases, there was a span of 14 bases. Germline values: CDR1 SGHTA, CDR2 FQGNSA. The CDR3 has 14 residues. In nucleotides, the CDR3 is TGTGCCAGCAGCACCCGACAGATCTACTACGAGCAGTACGTC. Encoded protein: CASSTRQIYYEQYV.

This chain's CDR3 is CASSPGTPPTYNEQFF. In DNA, the CDR3 is TGTGCCAGCAGCCCCGGGACACCTCCTACCTACAATGAGCAGTTCTTC. The V call is TRBV5-5, the J call TRBJ2-1; maybe TRBD1 (6 bases). CDR1 is SGHKS, CDR2 YYEKEE, per germline (reference sequence). The CDR3 spans 16 residues. Trimming left V 4 bases short and J 2 bases short, with 16 bases between.

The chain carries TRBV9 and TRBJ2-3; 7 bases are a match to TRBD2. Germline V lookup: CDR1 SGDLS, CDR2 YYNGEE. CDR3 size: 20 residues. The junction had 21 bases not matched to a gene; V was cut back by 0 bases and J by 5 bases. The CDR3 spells CASSVAQAGRSGGRGDTQYF. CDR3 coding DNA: TGTGCCAGCAGCGTAGCACAGGCGGGTCGGTCGGGAGGCCGGGGAGATACGCAGTATTTT.